Sequencing of this T cell receptor beta chain was carried out in a study of blood T cell repertoires in COVID-19. Study background: Samples representing acute and convalescent COVID-19 were sourced from the United States, Italy and Spain. T cells, B-cell-depleted T cells, or PBMCs provided the cDNA or gDNA that served as material.

This CDR3 spans 14 amino acids. Unmatched junction bases numbered 7, after V lost 6 bases and J lost 10 bases. Looked up from germline, CDR1 is ENHRY and CDR2 is SYGVKD. Study processing details: Researchers report that nucleated cell counts were estimated from reference gene primer amplification. Assay: immunoSEQ multiplex PCR; the TCRdb copy retains only in-frame clones and omits some. V and J calls and clone size come straight from that table; D and trimming were deduced from the DNA. The sample lists around 140,000 clones, approximately 84% occurring once. This clonotype originated in a human donor in a cohort sampled during active COVID-19. The sample comprised peripheral blood. This rearrangement joins TRBV10-3 to TRBJ1-6; TRBD1 agrees at 9 bases. CDR3 loop: CAIRGDREVSPLHF. CDR3 nucleotides: TGTGCCATCAGGGGGGACAGGGAAGTGTCACCCCTCCACTTT.